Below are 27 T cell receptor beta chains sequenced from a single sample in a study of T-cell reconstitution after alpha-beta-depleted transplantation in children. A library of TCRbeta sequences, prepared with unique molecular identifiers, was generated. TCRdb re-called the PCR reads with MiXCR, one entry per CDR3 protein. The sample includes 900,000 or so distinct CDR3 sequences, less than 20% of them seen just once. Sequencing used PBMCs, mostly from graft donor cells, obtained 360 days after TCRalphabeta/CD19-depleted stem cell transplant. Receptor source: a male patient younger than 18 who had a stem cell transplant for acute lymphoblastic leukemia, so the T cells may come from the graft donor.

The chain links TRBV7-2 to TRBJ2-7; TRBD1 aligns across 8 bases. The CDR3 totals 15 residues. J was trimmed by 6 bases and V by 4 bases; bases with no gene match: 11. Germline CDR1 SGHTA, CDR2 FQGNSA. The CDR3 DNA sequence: TGTGCCAGCAGCTGGACAGGGTCTGTGGTATCCGAGCAGTACTTC. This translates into CASSWTGSVVSEQYF. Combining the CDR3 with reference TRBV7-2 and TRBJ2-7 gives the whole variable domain GAGVSQSPSNKVTEKGKDVELRCDPISGHTALYWYRQSLGQGLEFLIYFQGNSAPDKSGLPSDRFSAERTGGSVSTLTIQRTQQEDSAVYLCASSWTGSVVSEQYFGPGTRLTVT.

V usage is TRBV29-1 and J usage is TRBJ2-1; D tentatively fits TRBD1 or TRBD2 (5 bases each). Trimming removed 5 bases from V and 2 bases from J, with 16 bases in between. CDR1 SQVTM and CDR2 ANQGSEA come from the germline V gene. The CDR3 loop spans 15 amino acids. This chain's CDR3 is CSVYSGPGPYNEQFF. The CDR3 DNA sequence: TGCAGCGTTTACTCAGGGCCGGGACCCTACAATGAGCAGTTCTTC.

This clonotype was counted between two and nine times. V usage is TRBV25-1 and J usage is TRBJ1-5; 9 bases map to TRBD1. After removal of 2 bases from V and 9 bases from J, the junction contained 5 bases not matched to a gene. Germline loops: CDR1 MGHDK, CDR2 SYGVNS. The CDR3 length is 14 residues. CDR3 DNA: TGTGCCAGCAGTGAAAGGACAGGGGAAGGGCCCCAGCATTTT. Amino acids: CASSERTGEGPQHF.

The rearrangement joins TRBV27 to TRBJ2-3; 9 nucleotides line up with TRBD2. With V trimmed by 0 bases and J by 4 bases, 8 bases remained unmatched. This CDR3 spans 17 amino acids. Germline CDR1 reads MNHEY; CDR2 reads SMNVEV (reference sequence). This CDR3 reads CASSLSASGMLSDTQYF. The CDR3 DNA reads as TGTGCCAGCAGTTTATCGGCTAGCGGGATGTTATCAGATACGCAGTATTTT.

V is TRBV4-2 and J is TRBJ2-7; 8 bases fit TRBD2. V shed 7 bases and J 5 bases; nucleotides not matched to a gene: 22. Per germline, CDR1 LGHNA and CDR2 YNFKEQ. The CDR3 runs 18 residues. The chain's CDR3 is CASTPTGTRRVPDHEQYF. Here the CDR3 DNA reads TGTGCCAGCACCCCAACCGGGACTAGAAGGGTCCCGGACCACGAGCAGTACTTC.

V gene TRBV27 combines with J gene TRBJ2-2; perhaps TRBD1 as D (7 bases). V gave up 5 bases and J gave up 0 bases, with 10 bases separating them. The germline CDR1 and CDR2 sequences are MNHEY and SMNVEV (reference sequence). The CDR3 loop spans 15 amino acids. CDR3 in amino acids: CASSAGQTNTGELFF. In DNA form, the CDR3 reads TGTGCCAGCAGTGCGGGACAGACGAACACCGGGGAGCTGTTTTTT.

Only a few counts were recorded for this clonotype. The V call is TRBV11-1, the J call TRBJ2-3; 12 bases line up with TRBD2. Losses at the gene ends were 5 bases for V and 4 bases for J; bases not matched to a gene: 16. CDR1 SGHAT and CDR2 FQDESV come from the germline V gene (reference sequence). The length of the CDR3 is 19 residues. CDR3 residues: CASSPGLAGRPASADTQYF. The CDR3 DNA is TGTGCCAGCAGCCCTGGACTAGCGGGGAGGCCCGCTAGCGCAGATACGCAGTATTTT.

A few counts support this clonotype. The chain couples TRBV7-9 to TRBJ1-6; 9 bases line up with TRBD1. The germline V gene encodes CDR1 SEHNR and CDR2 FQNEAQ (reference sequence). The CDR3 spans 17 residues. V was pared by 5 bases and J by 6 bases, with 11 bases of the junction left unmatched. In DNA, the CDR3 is TGTGCCAGCAGCGATCTTGGACAGGGGCCTCTTAATTCACCCCTCCACTTT. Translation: CASSDLGQGPLNSPLHF.

This CDR3 reads CASTKGVDRAMSYEQYF. As DNA, the CDR3 is TGTGCCAGCACCAAGGGGGTCGACAGGGCCATGTCCTACGAGCAGTACTTC. The chain links TRBV6-1 to TRBJ2-7; 7 positions agree with TRBD1. V trimming: 7 bases; J trimming: 1 base; junction bases outside the gene matches: 16. The CDR3 sequence is 17 residues long. CDR1 is MNHNS, CDR2 SASEGT, per germline.

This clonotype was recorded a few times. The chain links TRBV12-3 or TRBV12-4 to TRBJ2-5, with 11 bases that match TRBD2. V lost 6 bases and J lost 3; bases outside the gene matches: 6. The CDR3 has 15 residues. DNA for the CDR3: TGTGCCAGCAGGTCCCAGGGACTAGCGGAAGAGACCCAGTACTTC. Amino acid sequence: CASRSQGLAEETQYF.

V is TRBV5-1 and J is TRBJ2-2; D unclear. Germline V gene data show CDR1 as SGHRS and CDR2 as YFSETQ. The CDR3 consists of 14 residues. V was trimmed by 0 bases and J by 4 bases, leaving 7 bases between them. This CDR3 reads CASSLERATGELFF. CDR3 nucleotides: TGCGCCAGCAGCTTGGAAAGGGCCACCGGGGAGCTGTTTTTT.

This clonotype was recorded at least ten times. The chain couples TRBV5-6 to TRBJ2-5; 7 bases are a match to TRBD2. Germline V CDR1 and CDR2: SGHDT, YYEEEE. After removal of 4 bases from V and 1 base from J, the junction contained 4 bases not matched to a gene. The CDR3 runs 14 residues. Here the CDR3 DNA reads TGTGCCAGCAGCCAAGCGGGGACCCAAGAGACCCAGTACTTC. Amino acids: CASSQAGTQETQYF.

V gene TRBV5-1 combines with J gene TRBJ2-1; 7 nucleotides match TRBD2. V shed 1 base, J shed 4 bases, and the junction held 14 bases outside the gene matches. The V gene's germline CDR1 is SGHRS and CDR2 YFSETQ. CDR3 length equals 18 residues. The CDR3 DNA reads TGCGCCAGCAGCTTGTCTATAGGGGCGGGAGTGGGTTACAATGAGCAGTTCTTC. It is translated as CASSLSIGAGVGYNEQFF. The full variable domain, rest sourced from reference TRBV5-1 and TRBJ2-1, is KAGVTQTPRYLIKTRGQQVTLSCSPISGHRSVSWYQQTPGQGLQFLFEYFSETQRNKGNFPGRFSGRQFSNSRSEMNVSTLELGDSALYLCASSLSIGAGVGYNEQFFGPGTRLTVL.

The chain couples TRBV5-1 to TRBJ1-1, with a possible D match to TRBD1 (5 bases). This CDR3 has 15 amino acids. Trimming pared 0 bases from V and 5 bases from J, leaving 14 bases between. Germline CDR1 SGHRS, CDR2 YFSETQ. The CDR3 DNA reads TGCGCCAGCAGCTTGGTGGGGGGGTTTCGGACTGAAGCTTTCTTT. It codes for CASSLVGGFRTEAFF.

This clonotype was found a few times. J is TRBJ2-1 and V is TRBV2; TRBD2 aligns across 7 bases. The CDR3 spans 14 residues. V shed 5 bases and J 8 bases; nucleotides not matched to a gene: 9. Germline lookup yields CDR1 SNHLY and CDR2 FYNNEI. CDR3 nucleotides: TGTGCCAGCAGTCAGAGGCTAGCGGTCGATGAGCAGTTCTTC. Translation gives CASSQRLAVDEQFF.

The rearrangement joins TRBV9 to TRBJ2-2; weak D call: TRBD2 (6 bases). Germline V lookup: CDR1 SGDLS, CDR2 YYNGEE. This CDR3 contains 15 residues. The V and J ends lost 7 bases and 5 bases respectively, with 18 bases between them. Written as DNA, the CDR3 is TGTGCCAGCTCGGTGGGCGGGATGGGAACCGGGGAGCTGTTTTTT. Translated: CASSVGGMGTGELFF.

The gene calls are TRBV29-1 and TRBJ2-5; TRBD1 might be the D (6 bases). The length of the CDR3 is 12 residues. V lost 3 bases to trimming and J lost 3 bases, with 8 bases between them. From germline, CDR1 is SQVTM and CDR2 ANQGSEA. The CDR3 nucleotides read TGCAGCGTTGATCGGACAGAAGAGACCCAGTACTTC. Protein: CSVDRTEETQYF.

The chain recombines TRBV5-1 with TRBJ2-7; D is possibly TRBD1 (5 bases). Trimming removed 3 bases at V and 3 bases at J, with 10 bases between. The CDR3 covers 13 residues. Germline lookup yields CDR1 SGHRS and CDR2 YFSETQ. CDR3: CASSSDSIYEQYF. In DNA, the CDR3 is TGCGCCAGCAGCTCTGACAGTATCTACGAGCAGTACTTC.

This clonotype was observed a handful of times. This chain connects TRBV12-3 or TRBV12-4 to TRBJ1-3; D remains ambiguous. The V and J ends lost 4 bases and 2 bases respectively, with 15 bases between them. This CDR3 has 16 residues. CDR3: CASSYVPGGAGNTIYF. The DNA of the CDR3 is TGTGCCAGCAGTTATGTCCCCGGCGGCGCTGGAAACACCATATATTTT.

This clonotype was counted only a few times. The DNA of the CDR3 is TGCGCCAGCAGCCCCAAGGAGGGGGGGCTAGGAGAGACCCAGTACTTC. It yields the protein CASSPKEGGLGETQYF. The chain links TRBV5-1 to TRBJ2-5; D might be TRBD2 (7 bases). Germline CDR1 SGHRS, CDR2 YFSETQ. CDR3 size: 16 residues. The V end lost 4 bases, the J end lost 4 bases, and 20 bases lay between the germline ends. Combining the CDR3 with reference TRBV5-1 and TRBJ2-5 gives the whole variable domain KAGVTQTPRYLIKTRGQQVTLSCSPISGHRSVSWYQQTPGQGLQFLFEYFSETQRNKGNFPGRFSGRQFSNSRSEMNVSTLELGDSALYLCASSPKEGGLGETQYFGPGTRLLVL.

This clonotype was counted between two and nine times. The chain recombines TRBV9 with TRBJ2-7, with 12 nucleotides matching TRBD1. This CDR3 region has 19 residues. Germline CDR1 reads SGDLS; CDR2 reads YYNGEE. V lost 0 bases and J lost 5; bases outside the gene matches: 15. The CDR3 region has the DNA TGTGCCAGCAGCGTAGCCGGGGACAGGGGGCCTAGGGTCCTAGACGAGCAGTACTTC. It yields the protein CASSVAGDRGPRVLDEQYF.

In DNA form, the CDR3 reads TGTGCCTGGAGTTTAGTCAGAGGCACAGATACGCAGTATTTT. Its translation is CAWSLVRGTDTQYF. The chain couples TRBV30 to TRBJ2-3; D is unclear. The V and J ends lost 2 bases and 1 base respectively, with 10 bases between them. CDR3 length equals 14 residues. The V gene's germline CDR1 is GTSNPN and CDR2 SVGIG (reference sequence).

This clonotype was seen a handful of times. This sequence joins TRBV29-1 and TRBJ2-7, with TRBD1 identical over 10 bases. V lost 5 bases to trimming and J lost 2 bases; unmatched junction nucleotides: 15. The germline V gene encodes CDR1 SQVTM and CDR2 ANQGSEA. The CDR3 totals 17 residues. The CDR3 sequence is CSVNEREFGTGAYEQYF. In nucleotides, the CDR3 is TGCAGCGTTAACGAGAGAGAGTTCGGGACAGGGGCCTACGAGCAGTACTTC.

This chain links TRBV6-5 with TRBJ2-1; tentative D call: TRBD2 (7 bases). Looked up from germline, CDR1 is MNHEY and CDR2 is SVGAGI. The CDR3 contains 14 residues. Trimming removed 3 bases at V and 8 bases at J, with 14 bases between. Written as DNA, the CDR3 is TGTGCCAGCAGTTATCGGGGGGCGGAGGATGAGCAGTTCTTC. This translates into CASSYRGAEDEQFF.

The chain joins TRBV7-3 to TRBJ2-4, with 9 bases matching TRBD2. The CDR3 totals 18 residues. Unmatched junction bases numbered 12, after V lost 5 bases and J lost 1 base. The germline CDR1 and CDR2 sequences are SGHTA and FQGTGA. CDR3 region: CASSPSGTPERAKNIQYF. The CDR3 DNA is TGTGCCAGCAGCCCTAGCGGGACCCCTGAGAGGGCCAAAAACATTCAGTACTTC.

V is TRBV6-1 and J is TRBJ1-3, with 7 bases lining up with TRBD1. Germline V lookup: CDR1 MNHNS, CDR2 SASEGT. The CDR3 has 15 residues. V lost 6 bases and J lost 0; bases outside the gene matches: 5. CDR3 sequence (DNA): TGTGCCAGCAGCAGCCGGGACAGCTCTGGAAACACCATATATTTT. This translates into CASSSRDSSGNTIYF.

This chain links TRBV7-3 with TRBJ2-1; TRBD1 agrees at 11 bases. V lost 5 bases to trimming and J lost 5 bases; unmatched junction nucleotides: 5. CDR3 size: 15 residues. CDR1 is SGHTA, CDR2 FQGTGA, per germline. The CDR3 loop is CASSRGQGGNNEQFF. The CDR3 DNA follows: TGTGCCAGCAGCCGGGGACAGGGGGGAAACAATGAGCAGTTCTTC.